What follows are 9 T cell receptor beta chains derived from one specimen sequenced in a study of tumor-infiltrating lymphocytes in oesophageal squamous cell carcinoma. MiXCR, applied by TCRdb to the PCR reads, yields one record per CDR3 protein. The sample lists some 11,000 distinct CDR3 sequences, around 56% occurring once. The specimen was esophageal tumor tissue. All receptors derive from a female donor with esophageal squamous cell carcinoma.

This clonotype has just a few counts. One junction end disagrees with the germline gene, perhaps due to a read error. The rearrangement links TRBV7-6 to TRBJ2-5; D remains ambiguous. This CDR3 region has 13 residues. Germline V gene lookup returns CDR1 SGHVS and CDR2 FNYEAQ. CDR3 amino acids: CASSRDTQETQYF. In nucleotides, the CDR3 is TGTGCTAGCAGCCGAGACACCCAAGAGACCCAGTACTTC.

The chain couples TRBV7-2 to TRBJ2-4; D gene uncertain. The J call is doubtful: the DNA matches TRBJ2-5 better. This CDR3 region has 14 residues. Germline loops: CDR1 SGHTA, CDR2 FQGNSA. The CDR3 coding sequence is TGTGCCAGCAGCTTAGTCAACTCTCAAGAGACCCAGTACTTC. This encodes CASSLVNSQETQYF.

V usage is TRBV7-2 and J usage is TRBJ2-1; 7 bases fit TRBD1. The J call is uncertain, as TRBJ2-7 better fits the DNA end. The CDR3 covers 15 residues. CDR1 and CDR2 (germline): SGHTA, FQGNSA. The CDR3 DNA is TGTGCCAGCAGCTTGAGACAGGGTCCCTCCTACGAGCAGTACTTC. This translates into CASSLRQGPSYEQYF.

This clonotype has a handful of counts. The chain carries TRBV7-2 and TRBJ2-1, with D hard to call. The CDR3 loop spans 16 amino acids. Per germline, CDR1 SGHTA and CDR2 FQGNSA. Trimming took 2 bases from V and 2 from J, leaving 13 bases between them. The CDR3 spells CASSLLLSGPYNEQFF. CDR3 DNA: TGTGCCAGCAGCTTACTCCTCTCCGGTCCCTACAATGAGCAGTTCTTC.

Regarding this clonotype: A much larger clone lies one base from this, so it may be a read error. The conserved phenylalanine or tryptophan normally closing the CDR3 is absent here, so this likely arose from a read error. The chain recombines TRBV5-5 with TRBJ1-2, with D possibly matching TRBD1 (6 bases). Between the trimmed V and J ends, which lost 3 bases and 4 bases, there was a span of 10 bases. The length of the CDR3 is 13 residues. Germline CDR1 reads SGHKS; CDR2 reads YYEKEE (reference sequence). The CDR3, as DNA: TGTGCCAGCAGCTCAACAGGGTCCTATGGCTACACCTGC. Translated: CASSSTGSYGYTC.

Details on this clonotype: One junction end does not reproduce the germline sequence, and a read error may be involved. V gene TRBV7-2 combines with J gene TRBJ1-6, with D unresolved. Per the germline V gene, CDR1 is SGHTA and CDR2 is FQGNSA. The CDR3 has 13 residues. In nucleotides, the CDR3 is TGTGCCAGCAGCCCGAACTATAATTCACCCCTCCACTTC. Translating it yields CASSPNYNSPLHF.

In this sample, this clonotype turned up many times. The gene calls are TRBV5-1 and TRBJ2-1; D gene uncertain. From germline, CDR1 is SGHRS and CDR2 YFSETQ. Trimming cost V 0 bases and J 5 bases, with 6 bases left between them. The CDR3 totals 13 residues. The CDR3 loop reads CASSLGFDNEQFF. CDR3 DNA sequence: TGCGCCAGCAGCTTGGGTTTCGACAATGAGCAGTTCTTC.

This clonotype has more than one count but fewer than ten. The chain carries TRBV7-2 and TRBJ1-6; 7 nucleotides match TRBD1. With 4 bases clipped from V and 8 bases from J, the junction kept 8 bases outside the gene matches. Germline V gives CDR1 SGHTA, CDR2 FQGNSA. The CDR3 is 15 amino acids. CDR3 amino acids: CASSWGQSNDSPLHF. CDR3 nucleotide sequence: TGTGCCAGCAGCTGGGGACAGTCGAACGATTCACCCCTCCACTTT.

The chain recombines TRBV7-2 with TRBJ2-7; 12 nucleotides agree with TRBD2. The V and J ends lost 5 bases and 2 bases, in that order; junction bases with no gene match: 4. The germline gives CDR1 SGHTA, CDR2 FQGNSA. CDR3 length equals 15 residues. CDR3 bases: TGTGCCAGCAGCACCCGACTAGCGGGAGCCTACGAGCAGTACTTC. Its translation is CASSTRLAGAYEQYF.